This T cell receptor beta chain was recovered during a study of early T cells in non-severe SARS-CoV-2 infection. General study points: VDJdb-based annotation leaned toward anti-spike CD8 responses and missed private and CD4 specificities.

Unique molecular identifiers tagged individual cDNA molecules. TCRdb recomputed calls from the 5' RACE reads with MiXCR, one row per CDR3 protein. The sample has 35,000 to 40,000 distinct CDR3 sequences, around 5% seen once. This clonotype was recorded at least ten times. The antigen is not known. CDR3 size: 10 residues. What was sequenced was whole blood. The chain combines TRBV21-1 with TRBJ2-7. TRBV21-1 has pseudogene status. This clonotype was sampled from an adult who was a healthcare worker with PCR-confirmed SARS-CoV-2 infection or an uninfected control (not recorded which). Here the CDR3 reads CASSQYEQYF. The CDR3 region has the DNA TGTGCCAGCTCACAATACGAGCAGTACTTC.